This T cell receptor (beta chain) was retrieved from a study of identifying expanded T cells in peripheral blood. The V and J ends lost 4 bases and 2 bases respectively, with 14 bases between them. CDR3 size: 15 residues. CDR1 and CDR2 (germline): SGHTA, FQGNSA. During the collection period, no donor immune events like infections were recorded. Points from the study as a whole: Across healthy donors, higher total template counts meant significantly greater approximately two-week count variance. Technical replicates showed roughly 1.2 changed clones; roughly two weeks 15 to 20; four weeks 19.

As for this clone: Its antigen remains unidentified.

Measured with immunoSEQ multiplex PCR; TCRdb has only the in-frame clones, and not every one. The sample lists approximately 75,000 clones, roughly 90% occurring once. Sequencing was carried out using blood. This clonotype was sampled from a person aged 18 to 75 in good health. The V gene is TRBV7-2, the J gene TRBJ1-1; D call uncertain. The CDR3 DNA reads TGTGCCAGCAGCTCCCATGGCCCGGGTAACACTGAAGCTTTCTTT. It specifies CASSSHGPGNTEAFF.